The clone carrying this T cell receptor beta chain was counted only a few times. The source of the sample is a study of T cell repertoires in cytomegalovirus infection. Overall study context: TCR beta signatures that were public indicated CMV infection and matching HLA type.

There are 13 residues in the CDR3. Looked up from germline, CDR1 is KGHSH and CDR2 is LQKENI. V shed 10 bases, J shed 10 bases, and the junction held 11 bases outside the gene matches. TCRdb re-called the reads through MiXCR, storing one row per CDR3 protein. The data show approximately 140,000 distinct CDR3 sequences, with roughly 6% seen just once and under 20% held by the top ten. The chain joins TRBV18 to TRBJ2-1; 9 bases are a match to TRBD2. The specimen sequenced was PBMCs. The clonotype originates from a human donor in good health (CMV status not recorded). Some clones in this sample may be carry-over from other donors' samples. The DNA for the CDR3 is TGTGCCACCGACCGAGCGGGGGGCACGGAGCAGTTCTTC. Translation gives CATDRAGGTEQFF. Full variable domain (missing parts from reference TRBV18 and TRBJ2-1): NAGVMQNPRHLVRRRGQEARLRCSPMKGHSHVYWYRQLPEEGLKFMVYLQKENIIDESGMPKERFSAEFPKEGPSILRIQQVVRGDSAAYFCATDRAGGTEQFFGPGTRLTVL.